A selection of T cell receptor beta chains follows, all from one sample in a study of blood T cell repertoires in COVID-19. Some clones are missing from TCRdb's copy, which holds only in-frame ones; the method was immunoSEQ multiplex PCR. The data show some 100,000 clones, with roughly 84% seen just once and approximately 7% held by the top ten. The sequencing input was peripheral blood. Receptors originate from a woman aged 50 to 60 with acute or convalescent COVID-19. Each CDR3 is given with its conserved first and last residue. The order of the fields is V gene, D gene, clone size, J gene, CDR3 protein, CDR3 DNA. The D gene is left open where the match is weak. The listing skips clone size in some rows; elsewhere it reads once, few, many or a size class.

>TRBV7-3|NA|once|TRBJ2-2
CASSSRGGELFF
TGTGCCAGCAGCTCCAGGGGCGGGGAGCTGTTTTTT
>TRBV5-1|TRBD1|NA|TRBJ2-2
CASSRIGQGYTGELFF
TGCGCCAGCTCGCGAATCGGACAGGGGTACACCGGGGAGCTGTTTTTT
>TRBV7-3|NA|NA|TRBJ2-3
CASSLGAGEDTQYF
TGTGCCAGCAGCTTAGGGGCAGGGGAAGATACGCAGTATTTT
>TRBV2|NA|once|TRBJ1-5
CASSRSGGVAGQPQHF
TGTGCCAGCAGTCGTTCGGGAGGCGTGGCCGGGCAGCCCCAGCATTTT
>TRBV6-5|NA|few|TRBJ1-6
CASSYRNSPLHF
TGTGCCAGCAGTTACCGGAATTCACCCCTCCACTTT
>TRBV10-3|NA|NA|TRBJ1-5
CAISESAGGNQPQHF
TGTGCCATCAGTGAGTCGGCCGGGGGAAATCAGCCCCAGCATTTT
>TRBV18|NA|NA|TRBJ2-5
CASSPRREYQETQYF
TGTGCCAGCTCACCACGAAGAGAGTACCAAGAGACCCAGTACTTC
>TRBV3-1/TRBV3-2|NA|NA|TRBJ2-7
CASTTSSGGKQYF
TGTGCCAGCACGACCTCTTCTGGGGGCAAGCAGTACTTC
>TRBV6-1|NA|NA|TRBJ1-2
CASSEGTSRGYTF
TGTGCCAGCAGTGAGGGGACATCGCGAGGCTACACCTTC
>TRBV7-8|NA|NA|TRBJ1-1
CASSQEGTNTEAFF
TGTGCCAGCAGCCAGGAGGGGACGAACACTGAAGCTTTCTTT
>TRBV7-3|TRBD2|NA|TRBJ2-7
CASSLTSPRERGVSYEQYF
TGTGCCAGCAGCTTAACGAGTCCGCGGGAGCGGGGAGTCTCCTACGAGCAGTACTTC
>TRBV7-3|NA|NA|TRBJ2-3
CASSSSTGRGDTQYF
TGTGCCAGCAGCTCCAGTACGGGCCGGGGAGATACGCAGTATTTT
>TRBV19|NA|NA|TRBJ1-5
CASSYSGYDQPQHF
TGTGCCAGTAGCTACTCAGGGTACGATCAGCCCCAGCATTTT
>TRBV6-1|NA|NA|TRBJ1-5
CASSERQSSNQPQHF
TGTGCCAGCAGTGAGCGGCAGAGTAGCAATCAGCCCCAGCATTTT
>TRBV9|TRBD1|NA|TRBJ2-7
CASTLGTGGDEQYF
TGTGCCAGCACCCTCGGGACAGGGGGCGACGAGCAGTACTTC
>TRBV27|NA|NA|TRBJ1-5
CASSTLDQPQHF
TGTGCCAGCAGTACCCTAGATCAGCCCCAGCATTTT
>TRBV28|NA|NA|TRBJ1-5
CASLGRQPQHF
TGTGCCAGCCTGGGGCGGCAGCCCCAGCATTTT
>TRBV3-1/TRBV3-2|NA|NA|TRBJ1-3
CASSQEYGTRTIYF
TGTGCCAGCAGCCAAGAATACGGGACTAGGACCATATATTTT
>TRBV5-1|TRBD2|NA|TRBJ2-7
CASSPRGGIYEQYF
TGCGCCAGCAGCCCCCGGGGGGGAATCTACGAGCAGTACTTC
>TRBV5-1|NA|once|TRBJ1-3
CASSSATGTGNTIYF
TGCGCCAGCAGCTCGGCCACGGGGACTGGAAACACCATATATTTT
>TRBV10-1|NA|NA|TRBJ1-1
CGRGIIEAFF
TGCGGGAGAGGGATAATCGAAGCTTTCTTT
>TRBV6-4|TRBD1|NA|TRBJ1-2
CASSPGTGYGYTF
TGTGCCAGCAGCCCCGGGACAGGGTATGGCTACACCTTC
>TRBV5-1|NA|once|TRBJ1-2
CASGYTEFANGYTF
TGCGCCAGCGGATACACAGAGTTTGCGAATGGCTACACCTTC
>TRBV3-1/TRBV3-2|TRBD1|NA|TRBJ1-4
CASSQEGQGGGKLFF
TGTGCCAGCAGCCAAGAGGGACAGGGGGGTGGAAAACTGTTTTTT
>TRBV6-1|NA|NA|TRBJ1-1
CASSERAGASNTEAFF
TGTGCCAGCAGTGAACGGGCAGGGGCCTCGAACACTGAAGCTTTCTTT
>TRBV28|TRBD1|NA|TRBJ1-5
CASSSPRQGSLQPQHF
TGTGCCAGCAGTTCCCCTAGACAGGGCTCCTTACAGCCCCAGCATTTT
>TRBV4-1|TRBD1|few|TRBJ1-5
CASSQEGGYNQPQHF
TGCGCCAGCAGCCAAGAAGGGGGCTACAATCAGCCCCAGCATTTT
>TRBV6-5|NA|NA|TRBJ2-2
CASSYNREGELFF
TGTGCCAGCAGTTACAATAGAGAAGGGGAGCTGTTTTTT
>TRBV28|TRBD1|NA|TRBJ2-2
CASKGQGGAGELFF
TGTGCCAGCAAGGGACAGGGAGGAGCCGGGGAGCTGTTTTTT
>TRBV19|TRBD1|NA|TRBJ2-3
CASSNPDRTRATDTQYF
TGTGCCAGTAGTAACCCGGACAGGACAAGAGCAACAGATACGCAGTATTTT
>TRBV7-2|NA|few|TRBJ1-2
CASSLAQLNYGYTF
TGTGCCAGCAGCTTAGCTCAACTAAACTATGGCTACACCTTC
>TRBV19|NA|once|TRBJ2-5
CASSPGRIQETQYF
TGTGCCAGTAGTCCAGGGCGGATCCAAGAGACCCAGTACTTC
>TRBV6-5|NA|NA|TRBJ1-1
CASASGVSEAFF
TGTGCCAGCGCTTCGGGGGTCTCTGAAGCTTTCTTT
>TRBV3-1/TRBV3-2|NA|few|TRBJ1-2
CASSPGYGYTF
TGTGCCAGCAGCCCGGGTTATGGCTACACCTTC
>TRBV5-1|TRBD1|NA|TRBJ1-1
CASSPRQGADTEAFF
TGCGCCAGCAGCCCCCGACAGGGGGCAGACACTGAAGCTTTCTTT
>TRBV24-1|NA|NA|TRBJ2-3
CATSDQFFPDTQYF
TGTGCCACCAGTGATCAGTTTTTCCCAGATACGCAGTATTTT
>TRBV11-3|TRBD2|NA|TRBJ2-2
CASSQGLAGNTGELFF
TGTGCCAGCAGCCAGGGACTAGCGGGGAACACCGGGGAGCTGTTTTTT
>TRBV6-5|NA|NA|TRBJ2-4
CASSSREGRQNIQYF
TGTGCCAGCAGTTCCCGGGAAGGGAGGCAAAACATTCAGTACTTC
>TRBV6-5|NA|NA|TRBJ1-1
CASSYRGLMTEAFF
TGTGCCAGCAGTTACAGGGGGTTGATGACTGAAGCTTTCTTT
>TRBV5-1|NA|few|TRBJ1-6
CASSLDYQSSYNSPLHF
TGCGCCAGCAGCTTGGACTACCAGAGCTCCTATAATTCACCCCTCCACTTT
>TRBV3-1/TRBV3-2|TRBD1|NA|TRBJ2-2
CASSRLGQGAAGELFF
TGTGCCAGCAGCCGCTTGGGACAGGGGGCAGCCGGGGAGCTGTTTTTT
>TRBV5-1|TRBD1|NA|TRBJ1-5
CASSLVPGQGLGNQPQHF
TGCGCCAGCAGCTTGGTCCCGGGACAGGGGTTGGGCAATCAGCCCCAGCATTTT
>TRBV29-1|TRBD2|NA|TRBJ2-1
CSADGGVGRNEQFF
TGCAGCGCCGATGGGGGGGTTGGAAGGAATGAGCAGTTCTTC
>TRBV7-3|NA|NA|TRBJ2-3
CASSLRLSTDTQYF
TGTGCCAGCAGCTTAAGGCTTTCCACAGATACGCAGTATTTT
>TRBV2|TRBD1|NA|TRBJ1-1
CATHLTGGLTFF
TGTGCCACCCACCTGACAGGGGGGCTAACTTTCTTT
>TRBV5-1|TRBD2|NA|TRBJ2-5
CASSLSPSGGEETQYF
TGCGCCAGCAGCTTGTCCCCTAGCGGGGGTGAAGAGACCCAGTACTTC
>TRBV12-3/TRBV12-4|NA|NA|TRBJ2-2
CASRAQGTGELFF
TGTGCCAGCAGGGCCCAGGGCACCGGGGAGCTGTTTTTT
>TRBV28|NA|NA|TRBJ1-2
CASNSGVGYTF
TGTGCCAGCAATTCAGGGGTGGGCTACACCTTC
>TRBV29-1|NA|few|TRBJ1-1
CSVEREWRNTEAFF
TGCAGCGTTGAAAGGGAGTGGAGGAACACTGAAGCTTTCTTT
>TRBV27|TRBD2|NA|TRBJ2-3
CASRSGPGTSPFRTQYF
TGTGCCAGCAGATCTGGGCCCGGGACTAGCCCTTTCAGGACGCAGTATTTT
>TRBV5-1|TRBD1|NA|TRBJ1-5
CASSLQGENQPQHF
TGCGCCAGCAGCTTGCAGGGGGAAAATCAGCCCCAGCATTTT
>TRBV28|TRBD1|NA|TRBJ1-5
CASSWDRGSNQPQHF
TGTGCCAGCAGTTGGGACAGGGGTAGCAATCAGCCCCAGCATTTT
>TRBV6-5|NA|once|TRBJ2-4
CASSYGQGWTKNIQYF
TGTGCCAGCAGTTACGGGCAGGGGTGGACCAAAAACATTCAGTACTTC
>TRBV15|TRBD1|NA|TRBJ2-7
CATSRFSAGGYEQYF
TGTGCCACCAGCAGATTTTCAGCAGGGGGCTACGAGCAGTACTTC
>TRBV6-5|NA|few|TRBJ2-3
CASSSRAGSDTQYF
TGTGCCAGCAGTTCCCGGGCGGGATCAGATACGCAGTATTTT
>TRBV15|NA|NA|TRBJ2-3
CATRQRSTDTDTQYF
TGTGCCACCAGGCAGAGATCTACAGACACAGATACGCAGTATTTT
>TRBV2|NA|NA|TRBJ1-1
CASSSRFRAFF
TGTGCCAGCAGTTCGCGTTTTCGGGCTTTCTTT
>TRBV6-5|TRBD1|NA|TRBJ2-7
CASGTGGSYEQYF
TGTGCCAGCGGGACAGGGGGATCCTACGAGCAGTACTTC
>TRBV2|NA|NA|TRBJ2-3
CASKDRLSTDTQYF
TGTGCCAGCAAAGACCGACTATCCACAGATACGCAGTATTTT